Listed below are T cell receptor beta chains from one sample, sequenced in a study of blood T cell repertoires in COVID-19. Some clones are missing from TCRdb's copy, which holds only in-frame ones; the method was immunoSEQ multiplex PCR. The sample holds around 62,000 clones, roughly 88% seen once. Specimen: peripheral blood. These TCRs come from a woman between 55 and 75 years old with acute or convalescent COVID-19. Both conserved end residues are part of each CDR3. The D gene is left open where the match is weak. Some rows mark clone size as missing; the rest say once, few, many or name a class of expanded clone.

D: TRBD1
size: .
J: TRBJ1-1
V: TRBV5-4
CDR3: CASTGGGQGINTEAFF
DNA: TGTGCCAGCACCGGGGGGGGACAGGGGATAAACACTGAAGCTTTCTTT

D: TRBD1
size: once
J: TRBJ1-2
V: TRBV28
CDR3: CASRNSGQGSSYGYTF
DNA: TGTGCCAGCAGAAACTCGGGACAGGGATCTAGCTATGGCTACACCTTC

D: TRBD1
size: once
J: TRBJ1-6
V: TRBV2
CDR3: CASLSRDRYNSPLHF
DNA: TGTGCCAGTCTCTCCCGGGACAGGTATAATTCACCCCTCCACTTT

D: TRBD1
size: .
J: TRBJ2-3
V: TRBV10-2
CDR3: CASSLGQDTDTQYF
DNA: TGCGCCAGCAGTCTCGGACAGGACACAGATACGCAGTATTTT

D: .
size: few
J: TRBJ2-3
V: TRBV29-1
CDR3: CSVAVVRREDTQYF
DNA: TGCAGCGTTGCTGTTGTTCGGAGGGAAGATACGCAGTATTTT

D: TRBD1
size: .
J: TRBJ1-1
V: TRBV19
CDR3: CASRDRTGSNTEAFF
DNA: TGTGCCAGTAGAGACCGGACAGGTTCGAACACTGAAGCTTTCTTT

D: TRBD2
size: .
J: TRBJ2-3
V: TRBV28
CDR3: CASRSGGAGSTDTQYF
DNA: TGTGCCAGCAGGTCCGGGGGGGCCGGTTCCACAGATACGCAGTATTTT

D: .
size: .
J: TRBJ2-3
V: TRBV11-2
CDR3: CASSPTGTDTQYF
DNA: TGTGCCAGCAGCCCTACAGGAACAGATACGCAGTATTTT

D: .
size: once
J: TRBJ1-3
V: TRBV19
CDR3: CASSIAAGQAGNTIYF
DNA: TGTGCCAGTAGTATAGCCGCGGGGCAGGCTGGAAACACCATATATTTT

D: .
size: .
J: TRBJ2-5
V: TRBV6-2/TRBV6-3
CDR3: CASSSPGLERQETQYF
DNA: TGTGCCAGCAGTTCCCCAGGACTCGAACGCCAAGAGACCCAGTACTTC

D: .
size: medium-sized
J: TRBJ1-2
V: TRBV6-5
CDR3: CASRSAAGYTDYTF
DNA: TGTGCCAGCAGGTCGGCGGCGGGTTACACGGACTACACCTTC

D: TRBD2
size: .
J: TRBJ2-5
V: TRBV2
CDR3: CASRSGGAIETQYF
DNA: TGTGCCAGCAGGAGCGGGGGGGCAATCGAGACCCAGTACTTC

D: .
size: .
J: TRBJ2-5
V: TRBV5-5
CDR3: CASSLQGPETQYF
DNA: TGTGCCAGCAGCTTACAGGGCCCAGAGACCCAGTACTTC

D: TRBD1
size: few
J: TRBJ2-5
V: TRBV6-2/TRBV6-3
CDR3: CASSPMGQNQETQYF
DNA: TGTGCCAGCAGCCCAATGGGACAGAACCAAGAGACCCAGTACTTC

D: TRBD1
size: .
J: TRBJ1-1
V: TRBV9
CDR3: CASSVLDRPEAFF
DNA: TGTGCCAGCAGCGTCTTGGACAGGCCAGAAGCTTTCTTT

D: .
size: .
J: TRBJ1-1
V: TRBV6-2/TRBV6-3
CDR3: CASSYPGGGEAFF
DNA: TGTGCCAGCAGTTACCCGGGGGGGGGTGAAGCTTTCTTT

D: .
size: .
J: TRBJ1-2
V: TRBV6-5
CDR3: CASSSRRVPGRWTF
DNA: TGTGCCAGCAGTTCGAGGCGGGTTCCCGGTCGGTGGACCTTC

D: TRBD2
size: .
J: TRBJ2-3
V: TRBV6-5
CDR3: CASRLTSGRPDTQYF
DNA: TGTGCCAGCAGACTGACTAGCGGGAGGCCAGATACGCAGTATTTT

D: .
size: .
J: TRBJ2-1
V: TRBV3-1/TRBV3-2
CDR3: CASSHEIADDNEQFF
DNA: TGTGCCAGCAGCCATGAGATAGCGGACGACAATGAGCAGTTCTTC

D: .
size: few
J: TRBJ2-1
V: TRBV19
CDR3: CASRPDRSSYNEQFF
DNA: TGTGCCAGTAGGCCCGATCGGAGCTCCTACAATGAGCAGTTCTTC

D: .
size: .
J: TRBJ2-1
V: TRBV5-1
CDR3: CASSLGYRGGHNEQFF
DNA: TGCGCCAGCAGCTTGGGTTACAGGGGAGGTCACAATGAGCAGTTCTTC

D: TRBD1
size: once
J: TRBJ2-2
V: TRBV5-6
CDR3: CASSLTGGLTDGELFF
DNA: TGTGCCAGCAGCTTAACAGGGGGCCTTACGGACGGGGAGCTGTTTTTT

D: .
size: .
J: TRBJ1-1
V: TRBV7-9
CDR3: CASSLARGFTEAFF
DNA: TGTGCCAGCAGCTTAGCCCGGGGGTTCACTGAAGCTTTCTTT

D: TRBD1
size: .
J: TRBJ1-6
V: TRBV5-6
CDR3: CASSGDRGSKNSPLHF
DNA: TGTGCCAGCAGCGGAGACAGGGGCTCGAAAAATTCACCCCTCCACTTT

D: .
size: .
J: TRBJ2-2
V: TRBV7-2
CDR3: CASSSLLEGTGELFF
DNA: TGTGCCAGCAGTTCCCTATTGGAGGGCACCGGGGAGCTGTTTTTT

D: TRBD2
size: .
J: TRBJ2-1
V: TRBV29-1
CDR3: CSVRLAGSTSKYNEQFF
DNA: TGCAGCGTTAGACTAGCGGGCAGTACATCGAAGTACAATGAGCAGTTCTTC

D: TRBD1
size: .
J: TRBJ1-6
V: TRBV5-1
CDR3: CASSLGQFSPLHF
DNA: TGCGCCAGCAGCCTGGGACAGTTCTCACCCCTCCACTTT

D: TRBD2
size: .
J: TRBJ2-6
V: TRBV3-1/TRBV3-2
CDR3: CASSQEASGLSGANVLTF
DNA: TGTGCCAGCAGCCAAGAGGCTAGCGGGCTTTCTGGGGCCAACGTCCTGACTTTC

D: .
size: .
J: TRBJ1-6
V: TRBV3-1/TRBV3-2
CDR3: CASSQDHVEVFSYNSPLHF
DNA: TGTGCCAGCAGCCAAGATCATGTGGAGGTGTTCTCCTATAATTCACCCCTCCACTTT

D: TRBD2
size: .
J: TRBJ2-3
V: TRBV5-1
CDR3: CASSSTSGSTDTQYF
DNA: TGCGCCAGCAGCTCTACTAGCGGGAGTACAGATACGCAGTATTTT

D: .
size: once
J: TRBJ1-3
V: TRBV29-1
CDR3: CSASKGEGGNTIYF
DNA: TGCAGCGCCTCTAAGGGGGAAGGTGGAAACACCATATATTTT

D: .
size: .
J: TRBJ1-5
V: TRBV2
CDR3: CASRDEGVQPQHF
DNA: TGTGCCAGCAGGGATGAGGGGGTTCAGCCCCAGCATTTT

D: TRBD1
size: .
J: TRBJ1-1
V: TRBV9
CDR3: CASSPTGGRGTEAFF
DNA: TGTGCCAGCAGCCCCACAGGGGGCCGGGGAACTGAAGCTTTCTTT

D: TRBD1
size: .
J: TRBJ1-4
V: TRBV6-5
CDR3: CASIRDRGNEKLFF
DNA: TGTGCCAGCATTAGGGACAGGGGAAATGAAAAACTGTTTTTT

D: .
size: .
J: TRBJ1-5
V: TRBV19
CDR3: CASSIPGNQPQHF
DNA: TGTGCCAGTAGTATCCCCGGCAATCAGCCCCAGCATTTT

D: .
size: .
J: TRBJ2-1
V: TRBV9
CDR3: CASSVEVSYNEQFF
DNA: TGTGCCAGCAGCGTTGAGGTATCCTACAATGAGCAGTTCTTC

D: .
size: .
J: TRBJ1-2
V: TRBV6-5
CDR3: CASHGAGQGYTF
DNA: TGTGCCAGCCATGGGGCAGGGCAAGGCTACACCTTC

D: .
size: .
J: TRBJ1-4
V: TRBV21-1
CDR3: CASSGRRNEKLFF
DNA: TGTGCCAGCAGCGGCAGGAGGAATGAAAAACTGTTTTTT

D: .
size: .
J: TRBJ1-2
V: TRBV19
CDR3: CASSRAGADNYGYTF
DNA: TGTGCCAGTAGTAGGGCAGGGGCCGATAACTATGGCTACACCTTC

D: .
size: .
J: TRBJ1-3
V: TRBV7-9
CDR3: CASSLTAGGNTIYF
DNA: TGTGCCAGCAGTCTAACGGCAGGCGGAAACACCATATATTTT

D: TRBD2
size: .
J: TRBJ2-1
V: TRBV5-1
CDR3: CASSWERGREQFF
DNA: TGCGCCAGCAGCTGGGAGCGGGGGCGCGAGCAGTTCTTC

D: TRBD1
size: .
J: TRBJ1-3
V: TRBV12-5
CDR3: CASALQGGGNTIYF
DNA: TGTGCTAGTGCCCTACAGGGGGGTGGAAACACCATATATTTT

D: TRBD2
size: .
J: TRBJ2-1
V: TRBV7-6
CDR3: CASSLGPSGYNEQFF
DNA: TGTGCCAGCAGCTTAGGTCCTAGCGGTTACAATGAGCAGTTCTTC

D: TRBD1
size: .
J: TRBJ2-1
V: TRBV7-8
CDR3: CASSNKRQGARHNEQFF
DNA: TGTGCCAGCAGCAACAAAAGACAGGGGGCGAGGCACAATGAGCAGTTCTTC

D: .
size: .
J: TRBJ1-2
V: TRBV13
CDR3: CASSLGPPVNYGYTF
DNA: TGTGCCAGCAGCTTAGGACCGCCAGTCAACTATGGCTACACCTTC

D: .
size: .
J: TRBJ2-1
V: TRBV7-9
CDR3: CASSSRVVSYNEQFF
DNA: TGTGCCAGCAGCTCGAGGGTAGTATCCTACAATGAGCAGTTCTTC

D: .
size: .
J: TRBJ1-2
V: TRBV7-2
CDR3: CASSLGRQDYGYTF
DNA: TGTGCCAGCAGCTTAGGGAGGCAGGACTATGGCTACACCTTC

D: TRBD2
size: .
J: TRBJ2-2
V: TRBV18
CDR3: CASSRDGRTGELFF
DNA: TGTGCCAGCTCAAGGGACGGGAGGACCGGGGAGCTGTTTTTT

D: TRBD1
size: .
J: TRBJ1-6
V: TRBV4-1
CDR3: CASSQRGQSNSPLHF
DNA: TGCGCCAGCAGCCAAAGGGGACAGTCAAATTCACCCCTCCACTTT

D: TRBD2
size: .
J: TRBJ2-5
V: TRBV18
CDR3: CASSPTSGSQETQYF
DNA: TGTGCCAGCTCACCTACTAGCGGGAGTCAAGAGACCCAGTACTTC

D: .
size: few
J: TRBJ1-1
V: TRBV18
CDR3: CASSVGGNTEAFF
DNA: TGTGCCAGCTCAGTAGGGGGGAACACTGAAGCTTTCTTT

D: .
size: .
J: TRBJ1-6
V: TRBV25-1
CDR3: CASSEFSAESPLHF
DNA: TGTGCCAGCAGTGAATTTAGTGCGGAGTCACCCCTCCACTTT

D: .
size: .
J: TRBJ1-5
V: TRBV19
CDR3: CASLLVADSNQPQHF
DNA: TGTGCCAGCCTGCTTGTGGCAGATAGCAATCAGCCCCAGCATTTT

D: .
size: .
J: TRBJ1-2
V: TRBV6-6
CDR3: CASRSSGDYGYTF
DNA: TGTGCCAGCAGGAGTTCAGGGGACTATGGCTACACCTTC

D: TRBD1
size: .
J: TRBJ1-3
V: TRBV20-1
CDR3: CSASPTGNTIYF
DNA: TGCAGTGCTAGTCCGACAGGGAACACCATATATTTT

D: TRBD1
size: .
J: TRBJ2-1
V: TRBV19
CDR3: CASRHRTGVDYNEQFF
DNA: TGTGCCAGTAGGCATAGGACAGGGGTGGACTACAATGAGCAGTTCTTC

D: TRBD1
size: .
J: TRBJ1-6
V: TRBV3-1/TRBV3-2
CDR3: CASSQAGGANSPLHF
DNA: TGTGCCAGCAGCCAAGCAGGGGGCGCGAATTCACCCCTCCACTTT

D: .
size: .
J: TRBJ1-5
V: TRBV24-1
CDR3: CATRGGSQHF
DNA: TGTGCCACCCGGGGGGGGTCCCAGCATTTT

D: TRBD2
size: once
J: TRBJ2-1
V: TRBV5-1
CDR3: CASSTGLAGVRDEQFF
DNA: TGCGCCAGCAGCACTGGACTAGCAGGGGTACGCGATGAGCAGTTCTTC

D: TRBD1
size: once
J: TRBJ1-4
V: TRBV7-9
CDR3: CASTDITGGANEKLFF
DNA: TGTGCCAGCACCGATATTACAGGGGGTGCTAATGAAAAACTGTTTTTT